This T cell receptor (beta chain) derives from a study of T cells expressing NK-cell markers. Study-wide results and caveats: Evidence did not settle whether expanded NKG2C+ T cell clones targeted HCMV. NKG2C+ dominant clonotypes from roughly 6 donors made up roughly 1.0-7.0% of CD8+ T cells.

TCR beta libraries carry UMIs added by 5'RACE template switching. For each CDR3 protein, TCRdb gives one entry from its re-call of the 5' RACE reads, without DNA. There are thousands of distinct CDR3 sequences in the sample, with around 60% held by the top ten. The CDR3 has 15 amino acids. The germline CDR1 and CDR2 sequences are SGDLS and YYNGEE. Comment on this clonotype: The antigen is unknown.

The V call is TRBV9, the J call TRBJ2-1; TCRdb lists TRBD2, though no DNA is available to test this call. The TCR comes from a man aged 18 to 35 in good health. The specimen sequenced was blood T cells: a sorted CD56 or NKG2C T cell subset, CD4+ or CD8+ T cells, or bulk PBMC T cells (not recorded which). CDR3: CASSAGLAVYNEQFF.